This T cell receptor beta chain was recorded in a study of graft-versus-host responses after intestinal transplantation. The CDR3 extends over 16 amino acids. CDR1 is SEHNR and CDR2 is FQNEAQ in the germline V gene (reference sequence). Trimming cost V 4 bases and J 9 bases; bases outside gene matches: 13. Study-wide results and limits: Detected in recipient marrow were GvH clones, some of which were first observed in ileum or blood.

With regard to this clone: What it binds is unknown.

The table came from immunoSEQ multiplex PCR; TCRdb's copy has only in-frame clones and leaves some out. The table has about 130,000 clones, 92% seen once. This receptor was identified in a human donor who received an intestinal transplant. The sample here was unstimulated CD4+ T cells sorted from spleen or lymph node cells, taken before intestinal transplant. The V call is TRBV7-9, the J call TRBJ2-1, with 9 bases matching TRBD1. The CDR3 sequence: CASSSHYRDRGGEQFF. CDR3 nucleotides: TGTGCCAGCAGCTCCCACTACCGCGACAGGGGGGGTGAGCAGTTCTTC.